This TCR beta chain was identified during a study of cytomegalovirus exposure and HLA in healthy donors. The PCR ran on 60 Vbeta and 13 Jbeta primers. Generated by immunoSEQ multiplex PCR, the TCRdb table keeps only in-frame clones and is missing some. In the table there are about 110,000 clones, around four fifths of which are singletons. Trimming took 4 bases from V and 4 from J; bases not matched to a gene: 12. Germline V gives CDR1 LGHNA, CDR2 YNFKEQ. This CDR3 contains 16 residues. Material: PBMCs. V usage is TRBV4-2 and J usage is TRBJ1-1, with TRBD1 identical over 7 bases. This TCR came from a middle-aged woman in good health and CMV-seronegative. In DNA, the CDR3 is TGTGCCAGCAGCCTCCACGCGACAGGGATAGGCACTGAAGCTTTCTTT. Protein: CASSLHATGIGTEAFF.